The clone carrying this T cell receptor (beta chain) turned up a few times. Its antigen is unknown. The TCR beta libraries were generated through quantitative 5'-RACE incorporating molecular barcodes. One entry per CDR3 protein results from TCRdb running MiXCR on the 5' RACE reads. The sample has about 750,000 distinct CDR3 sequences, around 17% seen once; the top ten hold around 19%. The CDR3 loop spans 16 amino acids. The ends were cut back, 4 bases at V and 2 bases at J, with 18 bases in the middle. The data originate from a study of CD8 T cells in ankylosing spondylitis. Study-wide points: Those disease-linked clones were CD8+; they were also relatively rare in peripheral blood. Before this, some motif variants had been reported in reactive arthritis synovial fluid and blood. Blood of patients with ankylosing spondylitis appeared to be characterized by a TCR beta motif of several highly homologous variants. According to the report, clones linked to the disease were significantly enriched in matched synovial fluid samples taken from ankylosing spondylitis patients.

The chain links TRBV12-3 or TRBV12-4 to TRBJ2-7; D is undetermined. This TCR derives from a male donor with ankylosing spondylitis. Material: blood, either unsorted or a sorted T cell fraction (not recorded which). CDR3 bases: TGTGCCAGCAGTTCCCTGCGGCGAAACCGGGCCTACGAGCAGTACTTC. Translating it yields CASSSLRRNRAYEQYF.